This T cell receptor (beta chain) was recorded in a study of identical twins' blood T cells. In TCRdb, the 5' RACE reads were re-called with MiXCR into one record per CDR3 protein. The data show 350,000 to 400,000 distinct CDR3 sequences, 25% to 35% seen once. This clonotype was detected only a few times. The specimen sequenced was PBMCs. The receptor's source is a woman between 18 and 50 years old in good health.

DNA for the CDR3: TGTGCCAGCAGTTTTAAGGGTAGCGGCTACACCGGGGAGCTGTTTTTT. Its protein product is CASSFKGSGYTGELFF. The chain is built from TRBV12-3 or TRBV12-4 and TRBJ2-2, with a possible D match to TRBD2 (6 bases). This CDR3 has 16 residues. Trimming shortened V by 3 bases and J by 3 bases, and 14 bases separated the two germline ends.